The entry below gives a single T cell receptor (beta chain) sequence along with its context. The target of this receptor is not known. Base qualities were left out, and no much larger clone turns up one base away. CDR1 and CDR2, per the germline V gene (reference sequence), are MNHNY and SVGAGI. Measured from the cysteine to the phenylalanine, the CDR3 is 12 residues long. Just the 36-base CDR3 DNA is kept, in frame starting at base 1. V is cut by 7 bases and J by 2 bases, and the space between the germline ends is 6 bases. These data are taken from a study of blood T cell repertoires in COVID-19 (dated by TCRdb to about 2020). At the level of the whole study: Samples from collaborators originated in the United States, Italy and Spain and spanned both the acute and convalescent phases of COVID-19. Samples were obtained from the ongoing ImmuneRACE study (first 160 participants) and from over a thousand subjects provided by 6 global collaborators. Deeply sampled blood TCRbeta repertoires from subjects exposed to, actively infected with, or recovered from COVID-19 were included in the dataset. Sample metadata almost always included a de-identified subject ID, COVID-19 status, age in years and sex. The repertoires were released in a freely available public database meant as a resource for research on the immune response to SARS-CoV-2. Where HLA class I and class II types were available, the types were taken from metadata supplied by the sample provider, not from assay-based typing. The material from the prospective study consisted of cDNA or gDNA derived from T cells, B-cell-depleted T cells, or PBMCs.

Study-wide conclusions, independent of this receptor: The quantity of clinical and demographic metadata differed by source and by participant and was supplied without curation.

The immunoSEQ Assay, a bias-controlled multiplex PCR, was used to amplify TCRbeta CDR3 regions from genomic DNA. The study's processing was this. Within the assay, amplification of reference gene primers was used to estimate how many nucleated cells each sample contained. Sequence reads were collapsed and filtered to measure the absolute abundance of every unique TCRbeta CDR3 rearrangement. For each sample, productive Simpson clonality was calculated by taking the square root of Simpson's diversity index across productive rearrangements. TCRdb carries this immuneACCESS record with in-frame sequences only. Its versions omit some clonotypes, under half of them owing to an unresolved V gene in the studies checked, with the rest unexplained. D and trimming were read from the DNA, whereas the V and J calls and clone size are those reported in that table. This sample holds some 16,000 clones; approximately 93% were observed only once. 4.5% to 7% of the sample comes from the top ten.

Whole blood was collected in K2EDTA tubes by collaborating institutions according to the institutions' own protocols. Collaborator samples were shipped for TCRbeta analysis as frozen whole blood, isolated PBMCs, or DNA extracted from either sample type. Sequenced sample: peripheral blood. The V and J genes are TRBV6-6 and TRBJ1-3, with the identity of the D gene unclear. The receptor was isolated from a human donor in a cohort sampled during active COVID-19. The DNA reads TGTGCCAGCAAAACAGCTGGAAACACCATATATTTT. It encodes CASKTAGNTIYF.